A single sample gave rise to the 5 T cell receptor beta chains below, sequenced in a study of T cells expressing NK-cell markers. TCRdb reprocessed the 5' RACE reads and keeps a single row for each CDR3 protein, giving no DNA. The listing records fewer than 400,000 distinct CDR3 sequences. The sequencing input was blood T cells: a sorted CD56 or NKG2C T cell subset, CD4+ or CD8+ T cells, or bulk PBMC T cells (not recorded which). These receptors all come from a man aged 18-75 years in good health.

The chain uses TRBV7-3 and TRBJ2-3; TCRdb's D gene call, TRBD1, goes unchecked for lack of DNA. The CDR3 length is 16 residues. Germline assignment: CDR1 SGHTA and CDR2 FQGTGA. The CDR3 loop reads CASSLKIGGLGDTQYF.

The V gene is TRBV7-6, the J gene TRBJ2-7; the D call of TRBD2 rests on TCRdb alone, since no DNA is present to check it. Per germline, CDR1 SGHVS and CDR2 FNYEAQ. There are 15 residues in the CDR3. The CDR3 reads CASSLVLAGAGEQYF.

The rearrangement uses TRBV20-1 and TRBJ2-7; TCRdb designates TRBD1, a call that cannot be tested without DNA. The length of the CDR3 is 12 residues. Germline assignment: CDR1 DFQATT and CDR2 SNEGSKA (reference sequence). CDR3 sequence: CSARARPVVRYF.

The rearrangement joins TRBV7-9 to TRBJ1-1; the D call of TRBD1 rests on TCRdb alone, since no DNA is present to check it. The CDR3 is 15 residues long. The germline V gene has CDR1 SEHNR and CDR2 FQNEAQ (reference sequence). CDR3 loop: CASSLASGQGKGAFF. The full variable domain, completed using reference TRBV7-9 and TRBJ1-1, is DTGVSQNPRHKITKRGQNVTFRCDPISEHNRLYWYRQTLGQGPEFLTYFQNEAQLEKSRLLSDRFSAERPKGSFSTLEIQRTEQGDSAMYLCASSLASGQGKGAFFGQGTRLTVV.

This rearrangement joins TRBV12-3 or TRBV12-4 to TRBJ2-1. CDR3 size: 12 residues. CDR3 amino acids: CASSLSVLEQFF.